This T cell receptor beta chain is drawn from a study of T cell changes during pregnancy in multiple sclerosis. Measured with immunoSEQ multiplex PCR; TCRdb has only the in-frame clones, and not every one. The sample has some 57,000 clones; around 90% are singletons. J was trimmed by 2 bases and V by 0 bases; bases with no gene match: 0. The CDR3 is 14 amino acids. The germline V gene encodes CDR1 SGHRS and CDR2 YFSETQ. The input for sequencing was peripheral blood, taken in the first trimester of pregnancy. The chain links TRBV5-1 to TRBJ2-7, with 9 bases aligning to TRBD1. The origin of this receptor is a female donor in good health, enrolled as a control in a pregnancy study. Written as DNA, the CDR3 is TGCGCCAGCAGCTTGGGACAGGGGGCCTACGAGCAGTACTTC. Its translation is CASSLGQGAYEQYF.